This T cell receptor beta chain emerged from a study of T cell changes during pregnancy in multiple sclerosis. The repertoire was sequenced with immunoSEQ multiplex PCR; TCRdb's copy has only in-frame clones and lacks some. The sample includes 25,000 to 35,000 clones, roughly 89% of them seen just once. Germline V lookup: CDR1 SGHVS, CDR2 FQNEAQ. The CDR3 loop spans 18 amino acids. J gave up 9 bases and V 2 bases, and 19 bases lay outside the gene matches. The sample was CD8+ T cells from peripheral blood mononuclear cells, taken before pregnancy. This receptor was identified in a female donor with multiple sclerosis, enrolled in a pregnancy study. The chain uses TRBV7-8 and TRBJ2-1, with 7 bases identical to TRBD2. The DNA for the CDR3 is TGTGCCAGCAGCTTACCGCGTAGACTAGCCGGATTTCGGGCTGAGCAGTTCTTC. Protein: CASSLPRRLAGFRAEQFF.